Sequencing of this T cell receptor (beta chain) was carried out in a study of blood T cells in healthy people across ages. This clonotype was recorded a few times. Its antigen is unknown. Germline V CDR1 and CDR2: SGHRS, YFSETQ. The V and J ends lost 1 base and 2 bases respectively, with 9 bases between them. This CDR3 comprises 15 residues. Study conclusions and caveats: Researchers judged that diversity estimates from one million T cells fell short of true values.

Roughly 10 milliliters of peripheral blood were drawn from each donor into EDTA-treated tubes. A second PCR, run for about 6 to 11 cycles, used a sample-barcoded 5' primer plus a J-beta primer mix. The authors tagged each cDNA molecule using a template-switch adaptor with 12 random nucleotides. From the 5' RACE reads, TCRdb called clonotypes with MiXCR, one entry per CDR3 protein. This sample has about 640,000 distinct CDR3 sequences, with roughly 31% found just once. The chain employs TRBV5-1 and TRBJ2-2; D is perhaps TRBD2 (5 bases). This clonotype originated in a woman older than 75 in good health. The sample comprised blood. The CDR3 loop is CASSLSGRNTGELFF. The CDR3 DNA sequence: TGCGCCAGCAGCTTGTCTGGGAGAAACACCGGGGAGCTGTTTTTT.